Below, 27 T cell receptor beta chains from the same sample are listed, as sequenced in a study of cytomegalovirus exposure and HLA in healthy donors. PCR employed 60 Vbeta and 13 Jbeta primers. Measured with immunoSEQ multiplex PCR; TCRdb has only the in-frame clones, and not every one. The sample yields around 110,000 clones, roughly 82% seen once. Material for sequencing was PBMCs. The receptor source for this set is a man aged 30 to 45 in good health and CMV-seropositive.

The genes are TRBV4-1 and TRBJ2-7; 9 positions agree with TRBD1. Germline CDR1 reads MGHRA; CDR2 reads YSYEKL. The J segment lost 4 bases and the V segment lost 0 bases, leaving 7 bases of the junction unmatched. The CDR3 loop spans 16 amino acids. For the CDR3, the DNA is TGCGCCAGCAGCCAAGACGATCGGACAGGGGTTTACGAGCAGTACTTC. It specifies CASSQDDRTGVYEQYF.

The chain links TRBV5-1 to TRBJ2-1; 14 nucleotides align to TRBD2. Germline V gene sequence: CDR1 SGHRS, CDR2 YFSETQ. The CDR3 spans 14 residues. V lost 4 bases and J lost 14; bases outside the gene matches: 8. The DNA for the CDR3 is TGCGCCAGCAGCCCCGGGACTAGCGGGGGCCGGGAGTTCTTC. Amino acid sequence: CASSPGTSGGREFF.

V gene TRBV7-9 combines with J gene TRBJ1-2; D might be TRBD1 (6 bases). Germline V gives CDR1 SEHNR, CDR2 FQNEAQ (reference sequence). The V and J ends lost 3 bases and 2 bases respectively, with 10 bases between them. The CDR3 spans 14 residues. CDR3 loop: CASSFLDRNYGYTF. The CDR3 region has the DNA TGTGCCAGCAGCTTCCTGGACAGAAACTATGGCTACACCTTC.

The chain recombines TRBV7-2 with TRBJ2-3; a possible D gene is TRBD2 (6 bases). In germline, CDR1 is SGHTA, CDR2 FQGNSA. Deletions cut 5 bases from V and 3 bases from J, with 9 bases between. The CDR3 covers 13 residues. DNA for the CDR3: TGTGCCAGCAGCGGGGGGAGGACAGATACGCAGTATTTT. This sequence encodes CASSGGRTDTQYF. The whole variable domain, filled in from reference TRBV7-2 and TRBJ2-3, reads GAGVSQSPSNKVTEKGKDVELRCDPISGHTALYWYRQSLGQGLEFLIYFQGNSAPDKSGLPSDRFSAERTGGSVSTLTIQRTQQEDSAVYLCASSGGRTDTQYFGPGTRLTVL.

V and J are TRBV27 and TRBJ1-2, with D tentatively TRBD1 (6 bases). The CDR3 extends over 13 amino acids. Germline V lookup: CDR1 MNHEY, CDR2 SMNVEV (reference sequence). The CDR3 region is CATTSYRENGYTF. The CDR3 DNA is TGTGCTACCACTTCGTACAGGGAAAATGGCTACACCTTC.

This chain connects TRBV6-5 to TRBJ1-1; D remains ambiguous. CDR1 is MNHEY, CDR2 SVGAGI, per germline. Trimming removed 7 bases at V and 3 bases at J, with 12 bases between. The CDR3 contains 13 residues. The CDR3 here is CASTAPGYTEAFF. DNA for the CDR3: TGTGCCAGCACTGCACCGGGTTACACTGAAGCTTTCTTT.

This clone was found a few times. The gene calls are TRBV5-1 and TRBJ2-2; D may be TRBD2 (7 bases). CDR3 length: 17 residues. Germline CDR1 and CDR2: SGHRS and YFSETQ. V was cut by 0 bases and J by 5 bases, with 17 bases left in between. The CDR3: CASSLAIRGASTGELFF. Here the CDR3 DNA reads TGCGCCAGCAGCTTGGCGATACGGGGGGCAAGTACCGGGGAGCTGTTTTTT. Full variable domain (rest looked up from reference TRBV5-1 and TRBJ2-2): KAGVTQTPRYLIKTRGQQVTLSCSPISGHRSVSWYQQTPGQGLQFLFEYFSETQRNKGNFPGRFSGRQFSNSRSEMNVSTLELGDSALYLCASSLAIRGASTGELFFGEGSRLTVL.

A single count supports this clone. CDR3 sequence reads: CASSPSTVNYGYTF. The CDR3 DNA reads TGTGCCAGCAGCCCCTCGACAGTAAACTATGGCTACACCTTC. The chain carries TRBV9 and TRBJ1-2, with D perhaps TRBD1 (5 bases). Germline lookup yields CDR1 SGDLS and CDR2 YYNGEE. The CDR3 is made up of 14 amino acids. Trimming stripped 4 bases from V and 2 bases from J, with 12 bases between.

The chain joins TRBV7-2 to TRBJ1-1, with D unclear. V was shortened by 3 bases and J by 8 bases, with 13 bases between the two germline ends. CDR3 length: 13 amino acids. Germline CDR1 SGHTA, CDR2 FQGNSA. Written as DNA, the CDR3 is TGTGCCAGCAGCTTTTTGGCGGCCGGGGAAGCTTTCTTT. It specifies CASSFLAAGEAFF.

The chain couples TRBV9 to TRBJ1-2; tentative D call: TRBD1 (6 bases). V lost 5 bases, J lost 6 bases, and 14 bases lay in between. Per germline, CDR1 SGDLS and CDR2 YYNGEE. The CDR3 length is 13 residues. The CDR3 bases are TGTGCCAGCAGACAGGCAGGGGTACATGGCTACACCTTC. Residues: CASRQAGVHGYTF.

This rearrangement joins TRBV2 to TRBJ1-2; TRBD1 aligns across 7 bases. The CDR3 has 13 residues. CDR1 and CDR2 from the germline V gene are SNHLY and FYNNEI. The V and J ends lost 4 bases and 5 bases, in that order; junction bases with no gene match: 4. CDR3 bases: TGTGCCAGCAGTGGGACAGGCAGTTATGGCTACACCTTC. Translated: CASSGTGSYGYTF.

V usage is TRBV5-4 and J usage is TRBJ1-2; 12 positions agree with TRBD1. Germline V gene sequence: CDR1 SGHNT, CDR2 YYREEE (reference sequence). The CDR3 length is 16 residues. V lost 4 bases, J lost 4 bases, and 8 bases stayed unmatched. The DNA for the CDR3 is TGTGCCAGCAGCAGGGACAGGGGGCAGAATAGCTATGGCTACACCTTC. Translating gives CASSRDRGQNSYGYTF. The entire variable domain, with the rest obtained from reference TRBV5-4 and TRBJ1-2, is as follows: ETGVTQSPTHLIKTRGQQVTLRCSSQSGHNTVSWYQQALGQGPQFIFQYYREEENGRGNFPPRFSGLQFPNYSSELNVNALELDDSALYLCASSRDRGQNSYGYTFGSGTRLTVV.

This chain joins TRBV6-6 and TRBJ1-6, with TRBD1 as a possible D gene (6 bases). Germline V lookup: CDR1 MNHNY, CDR2 SVGAGI (reference sequence). With 6 bases removed from V and 9 bases from J, the gap between germline ends came to 15 bases. The length of the CDR3 is 14 residues. Here the CDR3 reads CASRSTGLGSPLHF. For the CDR3, the DNA is TGTGCCAGCAGATCGACAGGCCTAGGTTCACCCCTCCACTTT.

Here the CDR3 DNA reads TGTGCCAGCAGTCCTGTCTCAGATACGCAGTATTTT. Its translation: CASSPVSDTQYF. The chain recombines TRBV6-6 with TRBJ2-3; D is unresolved. The CDR3 totals 12 residues. Trimming removed 5 bases at V and 4 bases at J, with 7 bases between. Germline CDR1 is MNHNY and CDR2 is SVGAGI (reference sequence).

The CDR3 sequence: CASSPEANYGYTF. The DNA for the CDR3 is TGTGCCAGCTCACCAGAGGCTAACTATGGCTACACCTTC. The rearrangement links TRBV18 to TRBJ1-2; D is unresolved. Deletions cut 2 bases from V and 0 bases from J, with 4 bases between. The CDR3 spans 13 residues. CDR1 and CDR2 (germline): KGHSH, LQKENI.

The sample holds a few counts of this clone. This chain uses TRBV2 with TRBJ2-1; the D gene is possibly TRBD1 (6 bases). The V end lost 5 bases, the J end lost 9 bases, and 14 bases lay between the germline ends. Germline-derived CDR1 and CDR2 are SNHLY and FYNNEI. CDR3 length: 13 amino acids. CDR3: CASSSDRLREQFF. The CDR3 bases are TGTGCCAGCAGTTCAGACAGGCTCCGTGAGCAGTTCTTC. The entire variable domain, with the rest obtained from reference TRBV2 and TRBJ2-1, is as follows: EPEVTQTPSHQVTQMGQEVILRCVPISNHLYFYWYRQILGQKVEFLVSFYNNEISEKSEIFDDQFSVERPDGSNFTLKIRSTKLEDSAMYFCASSSDRLREQFFGPGTRLTVL.

The chain links TRBV13 to TRBJ2-5; possibly TRBD2 for D (7 bases). With the DNA end fitting TRBJ2-7 better, the J assignment may be wrong. Per germline, CDR1 PRHDT and CDR2 FYEKMQ (reference sequence). This CDR3 region has 14 residues. The CDR3 region is CASSSAGAIYEQYF. The CDR3 DNA sequence: TGTGCCAGCAGTTCGGCGGGGGCGATATACGAGCAGTACTTC.

This clone occurred a few times. The chain recombines TRBV25-1 with TRBJ1-3; TRBD1 is a possible D gene (5 bases). The CDR3 loop spans 17 amino acids. Trimming removed 4 bases at V and 6 bases at J, with 22 bases between. Germline V CDR1 and CDR2: MGHDK, SYGVNS. CDR3 coding DNA: TGTGCCAGCAGTGGCATCGCGGGACGGACCGAAACAAACACCATATATTTT. Residues: CASSGIAGRTETNTIYF.

Concerning this clone: The junction and the germline gene differ at one end; a read error may be behind it. This sample includes further DNA sequences coding for the same CDR3. CDR3 sequence: CASSEVTALNSYEQYF. The CDR3 nucleotides are TGTGCCAGCAGCGAAGTAACAGCACTGAACTCCTACGAGCAGTACTTC. This chain uses TRBV6-1 with TRBJ2-7, with D unclear. CDR1 MNHNS and CDR2 SASEGT come from the germline V gene. There are 16 residues in the CDR3.

A single count supports this clone. This rearrangement joins TRBV5-1 to TRBJ2-2; 11 positions agree with TRBD2. Germline V lookup: CDR1 SGHRS, CDR2 YFSETQ. The CDR3 contains 16 residues. J was trimmed by 5 bases and V by 2 bases; bases with no gene match: 5. CDR3 DNA: TGCGCCAGCAGCTTCGGTAGCGGGGGGGCTACCGGGGAGCTGTTTTTT. It codes for CASSFGSGGATGELFF.

The V gene is TRBV4-1, the J gene TRBJ1-2; possible D gene TRBD1, 6 bases. Trimming took off 6 bases at V and 6 bases at J, with 17 bases between the two ends. CDR3 length equals 14 residues. The germline V gene encodes CDR1 MGHRA and CDR2 YSYEKL. The CDR3 region has the DNA TGCGCCAGCAGTCACCTCCAGGGGAGAGATGGCTACACCTTC. This encodes CASSHLQGRDGYTF.

This clone turned up a few times. At one end the junction does not follow the germline gene, possibly because of a read error. The V and J genes are TRBV2 and TRBJ2-4; 11 positions match TRBD2. The CDR3 spans 14 residues. Germline lookup yields CDR1 SNHLY and CDR2 FYNNEI. The CDR3 loop reads CASSITSGGNSQYF. In DNA, the CDR3 is TGTGCCAGCAGTATTACTAGCGGGGGAAACAGTCAGTACTTC.

Comments on this clone: Other DNA sequences in the sample encode the same CDR3. This chain uses TRBV5-1 with TRBJ1-3; a weak D match, TRBD1 (6 bases). The CDR3 consists of 15 residues. Trimming left V 4 bases short and J 0 bases short, with 11 bases between. The germline CDR1 and CDR2 sequences are SGHRS and YFSETQ. In DNA, the CDR3 is TGCGCCAGCAGCCCAAGGACAGACTCTGGAAACACCATATATTTT. Translating gives CASSPRTDSGNTIYF.

CDR3 amino acids: CASSPQSTQEYGYTF. The DNA for the CDR3 is TGTGCCAGCTCACCTCAGTCTACGCAGGAATATGGCTACACCTTC. This sequence joins TRBV18 and TRBJ1-2; D is uncertain. The CDR3 is 15 amino acids. Between the trimmed V and J ends, which lost 3 bases and 5 bases, there was a span of 16 bases. In germline, CDR1 is KGHSH, CDR2 LQKENI.

The chain employs TRBV30 and TRBJ2-7, with D hard to call. Germline CDR1 is GTSNPN and CDR2 is SVGIG (reference sequence). The CDR3 is made up of 12 amino acids. Trimming stripped 3 bases from V and 0 bases from J, with 6 bases between. CDR3 bases: TGTGCCTGGAGCCCAAACTCCTACGAGCAGTACTTC. Protein product: CAWSPNSYEQYF.

As for this clone: This same CDR3 is encoded by further DNA sequences in the sample. The chain is built from TRBV9 and TRBJ2-3, with 9 bases matching TRBD2. CDR3 length equals 17 residues. CDR1 and CDR2 from the germline V gene are SGDLS and YYNGEE. J was trimmed by 4 bases and V by 0 bases; bases with no gene match: 9. CDR3 amino acids: CASSVAPAGGHPDTQYF. The CDR3 nucleotides read TGTGCCAGCAGCGTAGCCCCAGCGGGGGGCCACCCAGATACGCAGTATTTT.

Comments on this clone: The sample holds other DNA sequences that translate to the same CDR3. The V call is TRBV5-1, the J call TRBJ2-5; 10 bases agree with TRBD2. Germline V gene sequence: CDR1 SGHRS, CDR2 YFSETQ. J gave up 3 bases and V 0 bases, and 2 bases lay outside the gene matches. CDR3 length: 15 amino acids. The CDR3 region is CASSLVLAGEETQYF. CDR3 DNA: TGCGCCAGCAGCTTGGTCCTAGCGGGGGAAGAGACCCAGTACTTC. The variable domain in full, completed from reference TRBV5-1 and TRBJ2-5, reads KAGVTQTPRYLIKTRGQQVTLSCSPISGHRSVSWYQQTPGQGLQFLFEYFSETQRNKGNFPGRFSGRQFSNSRSEMNVSTLELGDSALYLCASSLVLAGEETQYFGPGTRLLVL.